The clone carrying this T cell receptor (beta chain) was recorded at least ten times. CDR3 length: 13 amino acids. Germline assignment: CDR1 SGHDT and CDR2 YYEEEE. V shed 4 bases, J shed 7 bases, and the junction held 3 bases outside the gene matches. Amplified TCR beta CDR3 regions derived from RNA transcripts. The TCR CDR3 first-round RT-PCR relied on the HTBI primer set. Each CDR3 protein is one row after TCRdb ran MiXCR on the multiplex PCR reads. The data show hundreds of thousands of distinct CDR3 sequences, with less than 25% seen just once and about 34% held by the top ten. This record comes from a study of T cells in Graves' hyperthyroidism and ophthalmopathy.

Sequencing input: blood. The chain has TRBV5-6 and TRBJ2-1; the match to TRBD1 covers 9 bases. The TCR was taken from a man aged 30-40 years with Graves' ophthalmopathy. The CDR3 region is CASSPGQGNEQFF. DNA for the CDR3: TGTGCCAGCAGCCCGGGACAGGGTAATGAGCAGTTCTTC.